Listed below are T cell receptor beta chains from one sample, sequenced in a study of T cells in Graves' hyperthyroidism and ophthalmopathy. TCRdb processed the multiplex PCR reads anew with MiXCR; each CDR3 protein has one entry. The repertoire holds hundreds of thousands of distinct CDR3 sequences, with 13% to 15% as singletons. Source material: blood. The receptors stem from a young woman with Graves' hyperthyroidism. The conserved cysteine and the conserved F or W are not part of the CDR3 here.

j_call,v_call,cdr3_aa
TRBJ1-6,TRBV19,ASSTLGGSPLH
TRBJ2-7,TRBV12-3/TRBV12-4,ASSSRQGAMAYEQY
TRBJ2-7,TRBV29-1,SVLGPLEQY
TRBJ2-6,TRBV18,ASSPGQASGANVLT
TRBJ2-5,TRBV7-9,ASSYKWDYQETQY
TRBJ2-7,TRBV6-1,ASSSDRYRSREQY
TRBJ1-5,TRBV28,ASSFWGDRIKPQH
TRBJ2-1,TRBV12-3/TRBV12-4,ATGTVYNEQF
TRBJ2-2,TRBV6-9,ASSYATFTGELF
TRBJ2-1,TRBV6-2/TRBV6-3,ATDSGLAGSNEQF
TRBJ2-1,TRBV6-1,ASRYSLQGELGFYEQF